These 19 T cell receptor beta chains were sequenced from one sample in a study of cytomegalovirus exposure and HLA in healthy donors (TCRdb year 2017). Library method: the immunoSEQ multiplex PCR assay. For the multiplex PCR, a mixture combining 60 forward primers for TCR Vbeta segments and 13 reverse primers for TCR Jbeta segments was used. TCRdb provides this immuneACCESS table in a form limited to in-frame rearrangements. Some clones are lacking; in checked studies, under half of them reflect an unresolved V gene, and why the rest are absent is not known. The sample records fewer than 150,000 clones, 74% of which are singletons. Of the sample, 4% to 5% falls within the top ten clones. The sequenced material came from PBMCs. The receptors were sampled from a woman aged 40 to 50 in good health and CMV-seropositive.

The chain employs TRBV19 and TRBJ2-2; 7 bases match TRBD1. Germline V gene data show CDR1 as LNHDA and CDR2 as SQIVND (reference sequence). The V gene end was trimmed by 5 bases and the J gene end by 1 base; junction bases not matched to a gene: 4. The CDR3 loop spans 15 amino acids. The CDR3 DNA is TGTGCCAGTAGTTTACGGACAGGGAACACCGGGGAGCTGTTTTTT. It yields the protein CASSLRTGNTGELFF.

This chain joins TRBV11-3 and TRBJ2-4; 11 bases are shared with TRBD1. The CDR3 totals 16 residues. The V gene's germline CDR1 is SGHNT and CDR2 YENEEA. Trimming took 6 bases from V and 9 from J; bases not matched to a gene: 13. CDR3 protein: CASSPRGGQGVGIQYF. The CDR3 DNA follows: TGTGCCAGCAGTCCCCGAGGGGGACAGGGGGTCGGCATTCAGTACTTC. Complete variable domain (other parts from reference TRBV11-3 and TRBJ2-4): EAGVVQSPRYKIIEKKQPVAFWCNPISGHNTLYWYLQNLGQGPELLIRYENEEAVDDSQLPKDRFSAERLKGVDSTLKIQPAELGDSAVYLCASSPRGGQGVGIQYFGAGTRLSVL.

A single count supports this clone. The V call is TRBV6-1, the J call TRBJ2-3; no clear D gene. V was pared by 1 base and J by 0 bases, with 11 bases between. Germline CDR1 MNHNS, CDR2 SASEGT. This CDR3 is 16 amino acids long. CDR3 amino acids: CASSEGVAASTDTQYF. CDR3 nucleotide sequence: TGTGCCAGCAGTGAAGGTGTGGCGGCTAGCACAGATACGCAGTATTTT.

V usage is TRBV7-3 and J usage is TRBJ1-5; D is undetermined. The CDR3 has 13 residues. The V end was cut by 2 bases, the J end by 4 bases, with 6 bases between. Germline values: CDR1 SGHTA, CDR2 FQGTGA. The CDR3 DNA sequence: TGTGCCAGCAGCTTAGAGAGAAATCAGCCCCAGCATTTT. This sequence encodes CASSLERNQPQHF.

This clone appeared a single time. One end of the junction is discordant with germline, which a read error may explain. The rearrangement links TRBV7-9 to TRBJ2-5, with 11 bases identical to TRBD2. There are 18 residues in the CDR3. Germline V CDR1 and CDR2: SEHNR, FQNEAQ (reference sequence). The DNA for the CDR3 is TGTTCCAGCAGCTTAGCCGAACCGGGACTAGCGGCCCAAGAGACCCAGTACTTC. Translated: CSSSLAEPGLAAQETQYF.

This sequence joins TRBV11-3 and TRBJ2-3; TRBD2 aligns across 9 bases. Germline values: CDR1 SGHNT, CDR2 YENEEA. This CDR3 has 16 residues. J was trimmed by 5 bases and V by 0 bases; bases with no gene match: 6. CDR3 residues: CASSLDIAGAGDTQYF. In DNA form, the CDR3 reads TGTGCCAGCAGCTTAGATATAGCGGGAGCTGGAGATACGCAGTATTTT.

This clone has only one observation. This rearrangement joins TRBV7-2 to TRBJ2-5, with D maybe TRBD2 (6 bases). The V and J ends lost 6 bases and 4 bases respectively, with 12 bases between them. The CDR3 has 13 amino acids. CDR1 is SGHTA, CDR2 FQGNSA, per germline. The CDR3 DNA follows: TGTGCCAGCAGTCGGGACTTGGCAGAGACCCAGTACTTC. Translation gives CASSRDLAETQYF.

The rearrangement joins TRBV7-6 to TRBJ2-7; 9 bases map to TRBD1. The CDR3 contains 13 residues. V shed 5 bases, J shed 3 bases, and the junction held 2 bases outside the gene matches. The V gene's germline CDR1 is SGHVS and CDR2 FNYEAQ. The chain's CDR3 is CASSEDRGYEQYF. CDR3 sequence (DNA): TGTGCCAGCAGCGAGGACAGGGGCTACGAGCAGTACTTC.

The V gene is TRBV6-5, the J gene TRBJ2-1; the match to TRBD1 covers 9 bases. Losses at the gene ends were 4 bases for V and 5 bases for J; bases not matched to a gene: 3. The germline gives CDR1 MNHEY, CDR2 SVGAGI. CDR3 length: 14 amino acids. The CDR3: CASSFDRGNNEQFF. Written as DNA, the CDR3 is TGTGCCAGCAGTTTCGACAGGGGGAACAATGAGCAGTTCTTC.

J is TRBJ2-2 and V is TRBV6-1, with a tentative D call TRBD2 (5 bases). CDR3 size: 15 residues. Trimming stripped 4 bases from V and 6 bases from J, with 15 bases between. The germline gives CDR1 MNHNS, CDR2 SASEGT. CDR3 loop: CASSVYGVGSGELFF. The CDR3 DNA is TGTGCCAGCAGTGTCTACGGGGTCGGATCCGGGGAGCTGTTTTTT.

The chain joins TRBV6-1 to TRBJ1-2; TRBD1 might be the D (5 bases). Germline loops: CDR1 MNHNS, CDR2 SASEGT. V lost 3 bases, J lost 4 bases, and 6 bases lay in between. This CDR3 contains 12 residues. CDR3 region: CASSETVYGYTF. CDR3 DNA: TGTGCCAGCAGTGAGACAGTCTATGGCTACACCTTC.

The CDR3 DNA reads TGTGCCAGCAGTGTGGGAGCAGGTAATCAGCCCCAGCATTTT. Protein product: CASSVGAGNQPQHF. The J gene is TRBJ1-5, the V gene TRBV2; D is undetermined. CDR1 SNHLY and CDR2 FYNNEI come from the germline V gene. V gave up 4 bases and J gave up 4 bases, with 11 bases separating them. The length of the CDR3 is 14 residues.

V gene TRBV10-2 combines with J gene TRBJ2-3; D is unclear. The CDR3 contains 13 residues. Looked up from germline, CDR1 is WSHSY and CDR2 is SAAADI. Trimming removed 5 bases at V and 2 bases at J, with 8 bases between. The CDR3 nucleotides are TGCGCCAGCAGTAGACACCTCACAGATACGCAGTATTTT. Translating gives CASSRHLTDTQYF.

The CDR3 nucleotides read TGCGCCAGCAGCTTACAGGGAGAAACGCAGTATTTT. Translating gives CASSLQGETQYF. V usage is TRBV5-1 and J usage is TRBJ2-3; D is perhaps TRBD1 (6 bases). V was trimmed by 2 bases and J by 9 bases, leaving 10 bases between them. The germline gives CDR1 SGHRS, CDR2 YFSETQ. The CDR3 is 12 amino acids.

The chain is built from TRBV10-3 and TRBJ1-5, with TRBD1 identical over 7 bases. In germline, CDR1 is ENHRY, CDR2 SYGVKD. This CDR3 region has 14 residues. Germline trimming cut 10 bases from V and 0 bases from J; bases unmatched to any gene: 6. As DNA, the CDR3 is TGTGCCACGACTGACAGGGCTAGCAATCAGCCCCAGCATTTT. Residues: CATTDRASNQPQHF.

The chain has TRBV4-1 and TRBJ1-1; a weak D match, TRBD1 (6 bases). V lost 3 bases and J lost 4, with 15 bases in between. The CDR3 contains 15 residues. Looked up from germline, CDR1 is MGHRA and CDR2 is YSYEKL. Written as DNA, the CDR3 is TGCGCCAGCAGCCACGGAAGGGGGAGGGCCACTGAAGCTTTCTTT. This codes for CASSHGRGRATEAFF.

The chain has TRBV7-2 and TRBJ1-1; 11 nucleotides match TRBD1. This CDR3 comprises 15 residues. J was trimmed by 10 bases and V by 2 bases; bases with no gene match: 9. Germline loops: CDR1 SGHTA, CDR2 FQGNSA. CDR3 DNA sequence: TGTGCCAGCAGCTTACTACTTGGACAGGGGGCGAGAGCTTTCTTT. Translating it yields CASSLLLGQGARAFF.

The rearrangement links TRBV19 to TRBJ2-7, with 13 bases aligning to TRBD2. Looked up from germline, CDR1 is LNHDA and CDR2 is SQIVND (reference sequence). The CDR3 is 15 residues long. V lost 6 bases and J lost 3; bases outside the gene matches: 5. The CDR3 coding sequence is TGTGCCAGTAGCGGACTAGCGGGAGTACACTACGAGCAGTACTTC. It translates to CASSGLAGVHYEQYF.

V usage is TRBV29-1 and J usage is TRBJ2-3; 10 bases map to TRBD1. Trimming at V came to 5 bases and at J to 2 bases, leaving 4 bases not matched to a gene. The CDR3 loop spans 14 amino acids. Germline CDR1 reads SQVTM; CDR2 reads ANQGSEA. Here the CDR3 reads CSVSGTGDTDTQYF. The CDR3 DNA reads TGCAGCGTTTCCGGGACAGGGGACACAGATACGCAGTATTTT.